The clone carrying this TCR beta chain was seen repeatedly, ten times or more. Germline CDR1 is DFQATT and CDR2 is SNEGSKA (reference sequence). With 6 bases removed from V and 8 bases from J, the gap between germline ends came to 10 bases. The length of the CDR3 is 10 residues. The sample originates from a study of T-cell reconstitution after alpha-beta-depleted transplantation in children. Unique molecular identifiers were incorporated into the prepared TCRbeta library. One entry per CDR3 protein results from TCRdb running MiXCR on the PCR reads. The sample comprises more than 550,000 distinct CDR3 sequences, approximately 10% of which are singletons, and less than 5% rests with the top ten.

This chain links TRBV20-1 with TRBJ1-1, with no clear D. The material was PBMCs from the stem cell graft donor, obtained from the stem cell graft. This clonotype was obtained from a human donor who donated a stem cell graft to a child with acute myeloid leukemia. The chain's CDR3 is CSARVGEAFF. CDR3 bases: TGCAGTGCGAGGGTGGGGGAAGCTTTCTTT.